This TCR beta chain was retrieved from a study of molecular identifiers for immune sequencing clone quantification (dated by TCRdb to the late 2010s). Study-wide context: For a replicate experiment, the RNA from either 20,000 or 100,000 naive CD8 T cells was divided into five aliquots, and four of those aliquots went on to sequencing. This methods study benchmarked molecular-identifier clustering-based TCR repertoire sequencing (MIDCIRS) and TCR RNA copy counting, using CD8 T cells to do so. Findings and caveats that apply to the study as a whole: In CMV-specific effector cells, clones with more than 20 RNA copies contained over 99% of molecules, whereas in naive cells such clones contained under 1% of molecules. A single cell's worth of spiked-in Jurkat TCR RNA was reported detectable even among 850,000 to 1,000,000 naive CD8 T cells. When barcode sub-clustering was not used, chimeric consensus sequences inflated TCR diversity, with chimeras reaching as high as 47%. About 3.1 recovered TCR RNA copies per cell were obtained by modeling, versus about 10 by digital PCR, implying a capture efficiency of about 30%. Naive libraries contained spiked-in Jurkat TCR RNA (10 copies' worth), which is not part of the donor repertoire. Highly expanded clone sizes could be underestimated if identical TCR molecules share a barcode.

Libraries of naive CD8 T cells were built from anywhere between about 19,000 and 1,100,000 sorted cells, with 10%, 30% or 50% of the purified RNA used. Naive CD8 T cells were FACS-sorted as CD8+CD4-CCR7+CD45RA+ on a BD FACSAria II into RLT Plus buffer. Detection sensitivity was tested by spiking Jurkat RNA equal to approximately 9 TCR copies' worth into samples containing about 18,000-1,000,000 naive CD8 T cells. CD8 T cells were enriched with RosetteSep CD8+ T Cell Enrichment Cocktail and Ficoll-Paque, followed by ACK red cell lysis. Via the germline V gene (reference sequence), CDR1 is MNHEY and CDR2 SMNVEV. The CDR3 has 16 amino acids, counting the end cysteine and phenylalanine. Only the CDR3 DNA stays, 48 bases, in frame from base 1. The germline V end is reduced by 1 base and the J end by 3 bases; junction bases left unmatched: 4. This clonotype occurred many times. No cognate antigen has been identified for it. No clone much larger than this one lies a single base away; base qualities are absent.

The library was prepared using PCR. Data came from an Illumina HiSeq 4000. Bulk TCR libraries were generated as previously described, with the TCR primers listed in Table S5 used. Purification of total RNA was performed with the Qiagen AllPrep DNA/RNA kit. Before any analysis, reads coming from multiple sequencing runs of the same library were combined into one pool. The original pipeline was this. Reads were retained only if an exact TCR constant sequence was present, and the retained reads were trimmed to 150 nt and grouped according to their 12-nt molecular barcodes. Reads within each barcode group were sub-clustered using a 15% Levenshtein threshold, and quality-weighted consensus sequences were constructed for each RNA molecule. Non-functional sequences were excluded, and lower-count sequences lying one edit away from another sequence were also excluded. On the basis of fitting two negative binomial distributions, barcode sub-clusters with fewer than 20% of the maximum read count were discarded. Through fastp at Q25 and MiXCR, TCRdb rebuilt clones from the public reads, retaining in-frame beta chains. Records with the same CDR3 protein are collapsed into one entry carrying the most frequent genes and DNA. V and J calls and clone size were set by TCRdb, not the authors. Within this sample are approximately 60,000 distinct CDR3 sequences, with about a fifth of them counted one time only. More than 1.4% of the sample is held by the ten biggest clonotypes.

The sequencing input was naive CD8+ T cells from blood, with Jurkat cell RNA spiked in. The meaning of the sample's cell subset or site label: FACS-sorted CD8+CD4-CCR7+CD45RA+ naive T cells. The sequence is built from TRBV27 and TRBJ2-1; TRBD2 aligns with 9 central bases. This receptor was identified in a human donor in good health. Some libraries in this study had Jurkat cell RNA spiked in. The DNA is TGTGCCAGCAGTTTATATGCTAGCGGGGTCTACAATGAGCAGTTCTTC. It translates as CASSLYASGVYNEQFF.